The entry below gives a single T cell receptor beta chain sequence along with its context. Its antigen is unknown. No base qualities exist here, and no much larger clone lies one base off it. TCRbeta CDR3 regions were amplified from genomic DNA by means of the immunoSEQ Assay, a bias-controlled multiplex PCR. In the authors' own workflow: The number of nucleated cells in each sample was estimated by amplification of reference gene primers within the assay. Sequence reads were collapsed and filtered to measure the absolute abundance of every unique TCRbeta CDR3 rearrangement. For each sample, productive Simpson clonality was calculated as the square root of Simpson's diversity index across productive rearrangements. This immuneACCESS table, as held by TCRdb, lists in-frame sequences with V and J called but not all clones. Of the missing ones, under half trace to an unresolved V gene in checked studies; the others have no known cause. V, J and clone size are those of that table, while D and trimming were read from the DNA. The sample has just under 55,000 clones on record, more than 90% of them singletons. The top ten hold 3% to 5% of the sample.

These data belong to a study of blood T cell repertoires in COVID-19 (dated by TCRdb to the early 2020s). Study-wide context: Samples covering the acute and convalescent phases of COVID-19 were provided by collaborators in the United States, Italy and Spain. The prospective study material was composed of cDNA or gDNA derived from T cells, B-cell-depleted T cells, or PBMCs. The dataset comprised deeply sampled blood TCRbeta repertoires from subjects exposed to, actively infected with, or recovered from COVID-19. The repertoires were released in a freely available public database intended as a resource for research on the immune response to SARS-CoV-2. Samples were obtained from the ongoing ImmuneRACE study (first 160 participants) and from 1,254 subjects provided by 6 global collaborators. A de-identified subject ID, COVID-19 status, age in years and sex were almost always included in the sample metadata. Where available, HLA class I and class II types were obtained from metadata supplied by the sample provider rather than from assay-based typing.

Study-wide findings and limitations: How much clinical and demographic metadata was included differed by source and by participant, and the metadata was provided uncurated.

Whole blood was collected in K2EDTA tubes by collaborating institutions according to the institutions' own protocols. For TCRbeta analysis, collaborators shipped samples in one of three forms: frozen whole blood, isolated PBMCs, or DNA extracted from either of those sample types. The cysteine opens and the phenylalanine closes a CDR3 of 13 amino acids. Only the CDR3 part of the read is kept: 39 bases, read in frame from the first base. The germline V gene (reference sequence) yields SGHKS for CDR1 and YYEKEE for CDR2. V is cut by 0 bases and J by 1 base, and the space between the germline ends is 5 bases.

The rearrangement combines TRBV5-5 with TRBJ2-7, and possibly TRBD2, on 5 matching bases. Sequenced: peripheral blood. This receptor was obtained from a man aged 50-59 years with acute or convalescent COVID-19. The CDR3 protein is CASSLAGSYEQYF. The DNA sequence reads TGTGCCAGCAGCTTGGCGGGATCCTACGAGCAGTACTTC. The full variable domain, completed from the reference TRBV5-5 and TRBJ2-7 proteins outside the CDR3, reads DAGVTQSPTHLIKTRGQQVTLRCSPISGHKSVSWYQQVLGQGPQFIFQYYEKEERGRGNFPDRFSARQFPNYSSELNVNALLLGDSALYLCASSLAGSYEQYFGPGTRLTVT.